The text below deals with one T cell receptor (beta chain). Its specificity is not known. The cohort's ophthalmopathy patients, a group with duration under 3 months, had a Clinical Activity Score of at least 3 and a NOSPECS grade of at least 4. The record originates from a study of T cells in Graves' hyperthyroidism and ophthalmopathy. Study-level results: Clonotypes that were expanded in thyroid above 0.001 mostly appeared in blood too.

TCR beta CDR3 region amplification was performed from RNA transcripts. The primer set for the first-round RT-PCR of the TCR CDR3 was HTBI. Using its own MiXCR run on the multiplex PCR reads, TCRdb lists one record per CDR3 protein. The top ten clones hold under 55% of a sample with 490,000 or so distinct CDR3 sequences, 20% to 25% of them seen once. The sample was blood. This receptor was taken from a woman aged 70-85 years with Graves' ophthalmopathy.

The CDR3 DNA is TGTGCCAGCTCAAGTCTTTTCGGGAGGGCCGAAGATGAGCAGTTCTTC. Translation: CASSSLFGRAEDEQFF. This sequence joins TRBV18 and TRBJ2-1; 8 bases align to TRBD2. CDR1 is KGHSH, CDR2 LQKENI, per germline. The CDR3 loop spans 16 amino acids. V lost 5 bases, J lost 8 bases, and 14 bases stayed unmatched.